These 28 T cell receptor beta chains came from one sample sequenced in a study of T cell repertoires in cytomegalovirus infection. Antigens of these TCRs are unknown. Each CDR3 protein is one row after TCRdb ran MiXCR on the reads. The profile covers roughly 350,000 distinct CDR3 sequences, with about 32% appearing a single time and 13% taken by the ten largest. The sample consisted of cultured PBMCs, taken from culture after CMV antigen stimulation. Receptor source: a human donor in good health (CMV status not recorded). Some clones in this sample may be carry-over from other donors' samples.

Only a few counts were recorded for this clonotype. The rearrangement links TRBV4-1 to TRBJ2-7, with 12 nucleotides matching TRBD2. The ends lost 2 bases at V and 2 bases at J; junction bases unmatched: 1. CDR1 is MGHRA and CDR2 is YSYEKL in the germline V gene. The CDR3 is 15 amino acids. This chain's CDR3 is CASSQLAGGTYEQYF. The CDR3 DNA reads as TGCGCCAGCAGCCAACTAGCGGGAGGGACCTACGAGCAGTACTTC.

The V and J genes are TRBV6-1 and TRBJ1-2, with 7 bases matching TRBD1. With V trimmed by 7 bases and J by 8 bases, 13 bases remained unmatched. Per the germline V gene, CDR1 is MNHNS and CDR2 is SASEGT. The CDR3 runs to 14 residues. The chain's CDR3 is CASTKTGPVGGYTF. In nucleotides, the CDR3 is TGTGCCAGCACGAAGACAGGGCCGGTTGGCGGCTACACCTTC.

The chain combines TRBV28 with TRBJ1-6; no firm D call. Germline lookup yields CDR1 MDHEN and CDR2 SYDVKM. The CDR3 has 12 amino acids. V was pared by 4 bases and J by 6 bases, with 4 bases between. This chain's CDR3 is CASSSINSPLHF. In nucleotides, the CDR3 is TGTGCCAGCAGTTCAATTAATTCACCCCTCCACTTT.

This clonotype has only a few counts. V and J are TRBV19 and TRBJ2-7; TRBD2 aligns across 11 bases. This CDR3 is built from 18 residues. CDR1 and CDR2 from the germline V gene are LNHDA and SQIVND (reference sequence). V lost 3 bases and J lost 6; bases outside the gene matches: 16. The DNA of the CDR3 is TGTGCCAGTAGTATGGATCCAACGGCTAGCGGGAGGTGGATCGAGCAGTACTTC. This encodes CASSMDPTASGRWIEQYF.

Turning to this clonotype: A much larger clonotype is one base distant, so this may be a read error. The V call is TRBV7-2, the J call TRBJ2-5; D is possibly TRBD1 (5 bases). The CDR3 length is 15 residues. The V and J ends lost 7 bases and 4 bases respectively, with 19 bases between them. The germline gives CDR1 SGHTA, CDR2 FQGNSA. Here the CDR3 reads CASTPATGNSETQYF. The CDR3 DNA reads TGTGCCAGCACCCCAGCCACAGGAAACTCAGAGACCCAGTACTTC.

This chain links TRBV5-6 with TRBJ2-7; maybe TRBD2 (5 bases). CDR1 is SGHDT, CDR2 YYEEEE, per germline. Trimming shortened V by 0 bases and J by 2 bases, and 12 bases separated the two germline ends. This CDR3 is built from 15 residues. CDR3 sequence: CASSLGLATTYEQYF. CDR3 DNA: TGTGCCAGCAGCTTGGGGCTAGCCACTACCTACGAGCAGTACTTC. The full variable domain, in which reference TRBV5-6 and TRBJ2-7 provide the parts outside the CDR3, is DAGVTQSPTHLIKTRGQQVTLRCSPKSGHDTVSWYQQALGQGPQFIFQYYEEEERQRGNFPDRFSGHQFPNYSSELNVNALLLGDSALYLCASSLGLATTYEQYFGPGTRLTVT.

V is TRBV12-3 or TRBV12-4 and J is TRBJ2-2; a possible D gene is TRBD2 (6 bases). V dropped 10 bases and J dropped 2 bases, with 17 bases sitting between them. CDR3 size: 15 residues. CDR3 sequence: CATFVGGANTGELFF. DNA of the CDR3: TGTGCCACCTTCGTGGGGGGAGCCAACACCGGGGAGCTGTTTTTT.

The J gene is TRBJ1-1, the V gene TRBV4-3; weak D call: TRBD1 (6 bases). This CDR3 contains 15 residues. Germline values: CDR1 LGHNA, CDR2 YSLEER. V shed 4 bases and J shed 1 base, with 13 bases lying between them. This CDR3 reads CASSPGAAQNTEAFF. The CDR3 bases are TGCGCCAGCAGCCCGGGGGCGGCTCAGAACACTGAAGCTTTCTTT.

There are many counts of this clonotype. This chain uses TRBV7-8 with TRBJ2-1, with 9 positions matching TRBD2. CDR1 SGHVS and CDR2 FQNEAQ come from the germline V gene. V was pared by 5 bases and J by 6 bases, with 5 bases of the junction left unmatched. The CDR3 length is 14 residues. CDR3 loop: CASSPGTSLNEQFF. The CDR3 DNA is TGTGCCAGCAGCCCCGGGACTAGCCTCAATGAGCAGTTCTTC.

The rearrangement uses TRBV23-1 and TRBJ2-2; the match to TRBD1 covers 9 bases. TRBV23-1 is reported as an ORF; its role is uncertain. Trimming removed 0 bases from V and 5 bases from J; junction bases left unmatched: 10. CDR3 length equals 18 residues. CDR3 residues: CASSQSGPLDRGTGELFF. The CDR3 region has the DNA TGCGCCAGCAGTCAATCGGGTCCTTTGGACAGGGGTACCGGGGAGCTGTTTTTT.

In its sample, this clonotype was seen a few times. The chain carries TRBV6-1 and TRBJ1-2; possibly TRBD1 for D (6 bases). Trimming cost V 7 bases and J 8 bases, with 20 bases left between them. The CDR3 is made up of 14 amino acids. Germline-derived CDR1 and CDR2 are MNHNS and SASEGT. The chain's CDR3 is CASITGGFGEGYTF. DNA for the CDR3: TGTGCCAGCATAACTGGGGGCTTCGGGGAAGGCTACACCTTC.

This chain uses TRBV7-2 with TRBJ2-3; D is unresolved. This CDR3 has 16 amino acids. Trimming took 5 bases from V and 2 from J, leaving 17 bases between them. CDR1 SGHTA and CDR2 FQGNSA come from the germline V gene. CDR3 DNA sequence: TGTGCCAGCAGCACCCGGACCCGTTTATTCACAGATACGCAGTATTTT. Its protein is CASSTRTRLFTDTQYF.

The chain couples TRBV5-1 to TRBJ2-2; 9 nucleotides match TRBD1. The ends lost 4 bases at V and 5 bases at J; junction bases unmatched: 6. This CDR3 is 15 amino acids long. Germline V gene sequence: CDR1 SGHRS, CDR2 YFSETQ. In nucleotides, the CDR3 is TGCGCCAGCAGCGGACGGGACAGGGCTACCGGGGAGCTGTTTTTT. It translates to CASSGRDRATGELFF.

J is TRBJ2-1 and V is TRBV4-1; D not certain. V dropped 0 bases and J dropped 5 bases, with 8 bases sitting between them. The germline gives CDR1 MGHRA, CDR2 YSYEKL. This CDR3 spans 14 amino acids. This chain's CDR3 is CASSQENPDNEQFF. The CDR3 region has the DNA TGCGCCAGCAGCCAAGAGAACCCTGACAATGAGCAGTTCTTC.

This clonotype was observed a handful of times. The chain couples TRBV12-3 or TRBV12-4 to TRBJ1-3; TRBD1 might be the D (5 bases). V was trimmed by 2 bases and J by 4 bases, leaving 6 bases between them. The CDR3 runs to 13 residues. In DNA, the CDR3 is TGTGCCAGCAGTTTAAAGGGGGGAAACACCATATATTTT. This encodes CASSLKGGNTIYF.

With regard to this clonotype: A much larger clone is a single base away; this may be a read error. The CDR3 end shows no conserved phenylalanine or tryptophan, and so a read error is likely. The CDR3 coding sequence is TGTGCCAGTAGTATCAATCGTAGAATGAACACTGAAGCTTTCATT. Translating gives CASSINRRMNTEAFI. The chain is built from TRBV19 and TRBJ1-1; no clear D gene. V lost 3 bases and J 0 bases, leaving 11 bases between the germline ends. CDR1 is LNHDA and CDR2 is SQIVND in the germline V gene (reference sequence). This CDR3 is built from 15 residues.

This clonotype was seen only a few times. The CDR3 sequence: CASSFLAYNEQFF. CDR3 DNA: TGTGCCAGCAGCTTTCTAGCATACAATGAGCAGTTCTTC. The V and J genes are TRBV7-6 and TRBJ2-1; D is perhaps TRBD2 (5 bases). V shed 3 bases and J shed 4 bases, with 7 bases lying between them. The CDR3 spans 13 residues. Germline V CDR1 and CDR2: SGHVS, FNYEAQ.

This clonotype came up many times. The chain employs TRBV7-2 and TRBJ1-2; D may be TRBD1 (6 bases). V lost 1 base and J 5 bases, leaving 17 bases between the germline ends. CDR1 is SGHTA and CDR2 is FQGNSA in the germline V gene. The CDR3 length is 16 residues. The CDR3 region has the DNA TGTGCCAGCAGCTTAGACCCAGGGGCGAGAACTTATGGCTACACCTTC. Encoded protein: CASSLDPGARTYGYTF.

This clonotype has only a few counts. The chain has TRBV7-9 and TRBJ1-4, with D possibly TRBD1 on 6 matching bases. Germline V lookup: CDR1 SEHNR, CDR2 FQNEAQ (reference sequence). With 5 bases removed from V and 0 bases from J, the gap between germline ends came to 16 bases. This CDR3 region has 17 residues. The chain's CDR3 is CASSVRDTATTNEKLFF. The CDR3, as DNA: TGTGCCAGCAGCGTACGGGACACAGCTACAACTAATGAAAAACTGTTTTTT. Filled out from reference TRBV7-9 and TRBJ1-4, the complete variable domain reads DTGVSQNPRHKITKRGQNVTFRCDPISEHNRLYWYRQTLGQGPEFLTYFQNEAQLEKSRLLSDRFSAERPKGSFSTLEIQRTEQGDSAMYLCASSVRDTATTNEKLFFGSGTQLSVL.

This rearrangement joins TRBV19 to TRBJ2-1; 9 bases line up with TRBD2. CDR3 length: 13 residues. The V segment lost 10 bases and the J segment 7 bases; nucleotides outside the gene matches: 8. Germline V lookup: CDR1 LNHDA, CDR2 SQIVND (reference sequence). The CDR3 spells CATAGLATNEQFF. The CDR3 DNA follows: TGTGCCACCGCGGGACTAGCCACGAATGAGCAGTTCTTC.

The V call is TRBV4-3, the J call TRBJ2-1; the D gene is possibly TRBD2 (6 bases). Per germline, CDR1 LGHNA and CDR2 YSLEER. There are 15 residues in the CDR3. Trimming took 0 bases from V and 12 from J, leaving 18 bases between them. The CDR3, as DNA: TGCGCCAGCAGCCAAGATGGGGGAACGGGAGCGGTGCAGTTCTTC. It translates to CASSQDGGTGAVQFF.

The chain has TRBV27 and TRBJ1-1; possible D gene TRBD1, 5 bases. Germline assignment: CDR1 MNHEY and CDR2 SMNVEV (reference sequence). V was cut by 5 bases and J by 5 bases, with 18 bases left in between. This CDR3 contains 15 residues. The chain's CDR3 is CASSPGRGVMTEAFF. Written as DNA, the CDR3 is TGTGCCAGCAGTCCGGGACGTGGTGTTATGACTGAAGCTTTCTTT.

This clonotype was seen a handful of times. The chain links TRBV7-2 to TRBJ2-5, with TRBD2 matching over 7 bases. The V and J ends lost 0 bases and 4 bases, in that order; junction bases with no gene match: 5. The germline gives CDR1 SGHTA, CDR2 FQGNSA. The CDR3 totals 15 residues. The CDR3 spells CASSLAAGVVETQYF. The DNA for the CDR3 is TGTGCCAGCAGCTTAGCGGCGGGGGTTGTAGAGACCCAGTACTTC. Full variable domain (missing parts from reference TRBV7-2 and TRBJ2-5): GAGVSQSPSNKVTEKGKDVELRCDPISGHTALYWYRQSLGQGLEFLIYFQGNSAPDKSGLPSDRFSAERTGGSVSTLTIQRTQQEDSAVYLCASSLAAGVVETQYFGPGTRLLVL.

The chain has TRBV27 and TRBJ1-2, with D possibly TRBD1 on 6 matching bases. Germline V CDR1 and CDR2: MNHEY, SMNVEV (reference sequence). The CDR3 contains 15 residues. The ends were cut back, 6 bases at V and 7 bases at J, with 21 bases in the middle. CDR3 nucleotide sequence: TGTGCCAGCAGAGGAGGGGTACAGGGCTTGTCTGGCTACACCTTC. This translates into CASRGGVQGLSGYTF.

The chain joins TRBV12-3 or TRBV12-4 to TRBJ1-5; 8 bases are shared with TRBD1. CDR3 size: 14 residues. The trim removed 1 base at V and 7 bases at J, leaving 3 bases unmatched. The CDR3 loop is CASSLGTGRQPQHF. The CDR3 bases are TGTGCCAGCAGTTTAGGGACAGGGCGCCAGCCCCAGCATTTT.

This clonotype occurred a few times. The chain employs TRBV19 and TRBJ1-2, with a weak D call TRBD1 (5 bases). The length of the CDR3 is 12 residues. V lost 7 bases, J lost 8 bases, and 14 bases lay in between. Germline CDR1 LNHDA, CDR2 SQIVND (reference sequence). CDR3 in amino acids: CASTGRFWGYTF. CDR3 coding DNA: TGTGCCAGTACGGGGCGGTTTTGGGGCTACACCTTC.

The chain links TRBV5-1 to TRBJ2-1; the D gene is possibly TRBD1 (5 bases). The CDR3 has 16 residues. Germline V lookup: CDR1 SGHRS, CDR2 YFSETQ. Trimming stripped 0 bases from V and 7 bases from J, with 17 bases between. CDR3 bases: TGCGCCAGCAGCTTGGCCAGGGTTTTGGGTGATAATGAGCAGTTCTTC. This gives the protein CASSLARVLGDNEQFF. Full variable domain (rest looked up from reference TRBV5-1 and TRBJ2-1): KAGVTQTPRYLIKTRGQQVTLSCSPISGHRSVSWYQQTPGQGLQFLFEYFSETQRNKGNFPGRFSGRQFSNSRSEMNVSTLELGDSALYLCASSLARVLGDNEQFFGPGTRLTVL.

This clonotype has more than one count but fewer than ten. The chain recombines TRBV7-2 with TRBJ2-3; 7 nucleotides agree with TRBD2. The length of the CDR3 is 14 residues. The V and J ends lost 1 base and 4 bases, in that order; junction bases with no gene match: 2. Germline V gene sequence: CDR1 SGHTA, CDR2 FQGNSA. CDR3 protein: CASSLEGGADTQYF. In DNA, the CDR3 is TGTGCCAGCAGCTTAGAGGGAGGGGCAGATACGCAGTATTTT.